This TCR beta chain is drawn from a study of blood T cell repertoires in COVID-19. Turning to the study itself: Material from acute and convalescent COVID-19 was sourced from the United States, Italy and Spain. Nucleic acid was either cDNA or gDNA, and it came from T cells, B-cell-depleted T cells, or PBMCs.

Trimming shortened V by 0 bases and J by 3 bases, and 10 bases separated the two germline ends. The germline CDR1 and CDR2 sequences are SGHDT and YYEEEE. CDR3 length equals 15 residues. This clone occurred once. Followed longitudinally, the Seattle patients had been enrolled during active infection. Original analysis: Counts of nucleated cells, estimated from reference gene primer amplification, were obtained. Assay used: immunoSEQ multiplex PCR; TCRdb lists only in-frame clones, some missing. The V and J calls and the clone size are those of that table, but D and trimming were determined from the DNA. The profile shows around 310,000 clones, around 90% of them singletons.

Sequencing was performed on peripheral blood. The chain is built from TRBV5-6 and TRBJ2-1; perhaps TRBD1 as D (5 bases). The origin of this receptor is a woman aged 40 to 50 with COVID-19, enrolled during active disease. The CDR3 sequence is CASSLERGNYNEQFF. CDR3 in DNA: TGTGCCAGCAGCTTGGAAAGGGGTAACTACAATGAGCAGTTCTTC.